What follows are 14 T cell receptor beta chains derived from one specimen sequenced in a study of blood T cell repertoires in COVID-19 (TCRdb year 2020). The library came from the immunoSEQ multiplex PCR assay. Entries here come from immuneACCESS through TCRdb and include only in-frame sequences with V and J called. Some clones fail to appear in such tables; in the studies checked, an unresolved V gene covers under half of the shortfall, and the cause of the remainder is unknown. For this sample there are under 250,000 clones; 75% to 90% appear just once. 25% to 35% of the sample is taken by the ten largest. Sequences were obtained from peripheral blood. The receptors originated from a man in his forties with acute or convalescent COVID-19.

CDR3 bases: TGCGCCAGCATGGGACTAGCGGGAGAGAGGAGGGAGACCCAGTACTTC. It is translated as CASMGLAGERRETQYF. The J gene is TRBJ2-5, the V gene TRBV5-1, with TRBD2 matching over 14 bases. CDR3 length: 16 residues. Looked up from germline, CDR1 is SGHRS and CDR2 is YFSETQ. J was trimmed by 5 bases and V by 6 bases; bases with no gene match: 9.

The CDR3, as DNA: TGCGCCAGCAGCCTCGCCCCGGGGTACGAAGCTTTCTTT. Protein sequence: CASSLAPGYEAFF. This sequence joins TRBV4-1 and TRBJ1-1; D not certain. CDR1 MGHRA and CDR2 YSYEKL come from the germline V gene. This CDR3 spans 13 amino acids. V was shortened by 4 bases and J by 8 bases, with 14 bases between the two germline ends.

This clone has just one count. The chain's CDR3 is CASRRAGGNTEAFF. Here the CDR3 DNA reads TGTGCCAGCAGGAGGGCAGGGGGCAACACTGAAGCTTTCTTT. The chain joins TRBV6-4 to TRBJ1-1; TRBD1 aligns across 8 bases. The length of the CDR3 is 14 residues. CDR1 and CDR2 from the germline V gene are MRHNA and SNTAGT. Trimming removed 6 bases from V and 2 bases from J; junction bases left unmatched: 5.

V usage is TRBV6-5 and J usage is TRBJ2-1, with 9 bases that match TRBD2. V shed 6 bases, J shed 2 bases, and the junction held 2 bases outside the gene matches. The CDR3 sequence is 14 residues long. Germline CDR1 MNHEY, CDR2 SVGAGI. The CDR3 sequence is CASRREGPYNEQFF. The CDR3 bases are TGTGCCAGCAGGCGGGAGGGCCCCTACAATGAGCAGTTCTTC.

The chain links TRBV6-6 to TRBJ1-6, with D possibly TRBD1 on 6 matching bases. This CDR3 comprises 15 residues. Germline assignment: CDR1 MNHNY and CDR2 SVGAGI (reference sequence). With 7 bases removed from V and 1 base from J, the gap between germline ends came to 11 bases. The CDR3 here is CASTSQGSYNSPLHF. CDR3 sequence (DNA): TGTGCCAGCACTAGTCAGGGGTCCTATAATTCACCCCTCCACTTT.

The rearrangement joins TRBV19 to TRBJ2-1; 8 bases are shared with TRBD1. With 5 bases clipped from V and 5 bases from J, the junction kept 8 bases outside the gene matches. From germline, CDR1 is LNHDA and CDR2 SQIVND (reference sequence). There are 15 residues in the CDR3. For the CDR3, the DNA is TGTGCCAGTAGTCGTAGGGACAGGAGAAACAATGAGCAGTTCTTC. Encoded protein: CASSRRDRRNNEQFF.

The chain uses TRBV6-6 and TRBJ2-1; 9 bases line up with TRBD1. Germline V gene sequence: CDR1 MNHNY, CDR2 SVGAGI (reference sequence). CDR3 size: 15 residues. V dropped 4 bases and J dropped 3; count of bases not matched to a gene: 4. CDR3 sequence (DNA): TGTGCCAGCAGTTCAGGACAGGGGCTCTACAATGAGCAGTTCTTC. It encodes CASSSGQGLYNEQFF.

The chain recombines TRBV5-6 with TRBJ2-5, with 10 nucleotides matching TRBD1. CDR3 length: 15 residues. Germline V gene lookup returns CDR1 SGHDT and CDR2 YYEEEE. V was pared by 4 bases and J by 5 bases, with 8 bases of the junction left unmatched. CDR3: CASSPGTGDGETQYF. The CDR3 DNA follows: TGTGCCAGCAGCCCAGGGACAGGGGACGGGGAGACCCAGTACTTC.

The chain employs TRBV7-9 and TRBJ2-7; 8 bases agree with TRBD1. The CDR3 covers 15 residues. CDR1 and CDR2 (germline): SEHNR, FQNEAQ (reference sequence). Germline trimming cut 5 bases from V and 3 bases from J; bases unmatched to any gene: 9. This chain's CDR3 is CASSPPGGAYYEQYF. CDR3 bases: TGTGCCAGCAGCCCTCCAGGGGGCGCGTACTACGAGCAGTACTTC. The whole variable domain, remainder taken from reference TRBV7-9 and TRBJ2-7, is DTGVSQNPRHKITKRGQNVTFRCDPISEHNRLYWYRQTLGQGPEFLTYFQNEAQLEKSRLLSDRFSAERPKGSFSTLEIQRTEQGDSAMYLCASSPPGGAYYEQYFGPGTRLTVT.

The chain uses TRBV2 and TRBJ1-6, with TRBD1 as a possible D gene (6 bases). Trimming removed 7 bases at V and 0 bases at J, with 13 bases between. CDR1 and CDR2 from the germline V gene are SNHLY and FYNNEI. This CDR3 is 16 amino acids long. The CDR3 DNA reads TGTGCCAGCAACAGGGATGGGAGCTCCTATAATTCACCCCTCCACTTT. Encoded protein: CASNRDGSSYNSPLHF.

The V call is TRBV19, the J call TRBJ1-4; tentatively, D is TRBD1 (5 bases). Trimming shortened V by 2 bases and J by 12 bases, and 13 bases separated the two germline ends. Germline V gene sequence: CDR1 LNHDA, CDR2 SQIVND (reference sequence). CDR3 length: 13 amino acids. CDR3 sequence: CASSIRQPGELFF. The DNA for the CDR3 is TGTGCCAGTAGTATAAGACAGCCCGGAGAACTGTTTTTT. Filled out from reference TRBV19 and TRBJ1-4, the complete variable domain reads DGGITQSPKYLFRKEGQNVTLSCEQNLNHDAMYWYRQDPGQGLRLIYYSQIVNDFQKGDIAEGYSVSREKKESFPLTVTSAQKNPTAFYLCASSIRQPGELFFGSGTQLSVL.

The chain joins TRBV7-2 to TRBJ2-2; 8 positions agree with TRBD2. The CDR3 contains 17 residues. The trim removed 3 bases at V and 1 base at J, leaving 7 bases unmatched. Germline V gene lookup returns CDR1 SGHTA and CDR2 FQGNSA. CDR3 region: CASSFLAGPLNTGELFF. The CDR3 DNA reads TGTGCCAGCAGCTTTTTAGCGGGACCACTGAACACCGGGGAGCTGTTTTTT.

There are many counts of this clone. The CDR3 region has the DNA TGCGCCAGCAGCTTAGGACTAGCGGGAGACGCGCAGTACTTC. Translation gives CASSLGLAGDAQYF. The chain recombines TRBV5-1 with TRBJ2-7; 13 bases align to TRBD2. Germline V gene data show CDR1 as SGHRS and CDR2 as YFSETQ. J was trimmed by 9 bases and V by 2 bases; bases with no gene match: 5. This CDR3 contains 14 residues. The complete variable domain, with remaining parts taken from reference TRBV5-1 and TRBJ2-7, reads KAGVTQTPRYLIKTRGQQVTLSCSPISGHRSVSWYQQTPGQGLQFLFEYFSETQRNKGNFPGRFSGRQFSNSRSEMNVSTLELGDSALYLCASSLGLAGDAQYFGPGTRLTVT.

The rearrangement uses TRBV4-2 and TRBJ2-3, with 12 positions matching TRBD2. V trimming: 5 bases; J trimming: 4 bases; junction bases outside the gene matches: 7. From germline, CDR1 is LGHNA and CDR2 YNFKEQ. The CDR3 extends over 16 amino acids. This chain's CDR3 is CASSARTSGNPDTQYF. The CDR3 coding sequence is TGTGCCAGCAGCGCCAGGACTAGCGGGAATCCAGATACGCAGTATTTT.